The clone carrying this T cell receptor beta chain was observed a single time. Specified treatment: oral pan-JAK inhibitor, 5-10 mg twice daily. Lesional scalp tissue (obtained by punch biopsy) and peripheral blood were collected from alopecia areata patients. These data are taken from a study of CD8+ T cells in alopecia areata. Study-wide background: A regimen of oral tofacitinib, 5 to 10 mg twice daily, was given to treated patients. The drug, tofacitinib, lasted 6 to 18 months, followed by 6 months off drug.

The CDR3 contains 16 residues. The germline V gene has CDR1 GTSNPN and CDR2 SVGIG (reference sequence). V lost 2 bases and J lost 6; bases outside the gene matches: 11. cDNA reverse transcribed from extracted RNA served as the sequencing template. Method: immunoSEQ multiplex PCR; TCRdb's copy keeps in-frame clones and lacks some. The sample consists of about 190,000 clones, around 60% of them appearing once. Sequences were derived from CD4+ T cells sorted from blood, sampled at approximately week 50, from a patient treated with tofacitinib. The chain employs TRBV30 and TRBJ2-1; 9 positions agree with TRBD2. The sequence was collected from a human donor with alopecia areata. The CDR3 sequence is CAWSPLGRGGVNEQFF. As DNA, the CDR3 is TGTGCCTGGAGTCCCCTGGGGCGGGGGGGAGTCAATGAGCAGTTCTTC.